These T cell receptor beta chains were read from a single sample in a study of T cells in Graves' hyperthyroidism and ophthalmopathy. TCRdb re-analysed the multiplex PCR reads in MiXCR, keeping a single row per CDR3 protein. Of 280,000 or so distinct CDR3 sequences in the sample, about 15% are singletons; the top ten hold about 30%. Material: blood. These receptor sequences come from a woman between 45 and 65 years old with Graves' hyperthyroidism that later progressed to Graves' ophthalmopathy. Both conserved end residues are part of each CDR3. The D gene is left open where the match is weak. Part of the rows lack a size; the others show once, few, many or a class for expanded clones.

d_call	clone_size	v_call	j_call	cdr3_aa	cdr3_nt
-	-	TRBV28	TRBJ2-5	CARSGGGETQYF	TGTGCCCGCTCTGGGGGTGGAGAGACCCAGTACTTC
TRBD2	many	TRBV5-1	TRBJ2-1	CASSLTGGWNEQFF	TGCGCCAGCAGCTTGACGGGAGGGTGGAATGAGCAGTTCTTC
TRBD2	-	TRBV5-1	TRBJ2-5	CASSWPGSSGDQETQYF	TGCGCCAGCAGCTGGCCAGGGTCTAGCGGGGATCAAGAGACCCAGTACTTC
-	many	TRBV6-2/TRBV6-3	TRBJ2-1	CASGGKEQFF	TGTGCCAGCGGGGGGAAGGAGCAGTTCTTC
-	-	TRBV27	TRBJ2-7	CASSFNPSDSIPYEQYF	TGTGCCAGCAGTTTTAACCCTAGCGACAGTATCCCCTACGAGCAGTACTTC
-	many	TRBV6-1	TRBJ2-1	CASSSHYEQFF	TGTGCCAGCAGTTCTCACTATGAGCAGTTCTTC
TRBD1	-	TRBV30	TRBJ1-2	CAWSRDSPSSSGYTF	TGTGCCTGGAGTCGGGACAGTCCTTCCTCTTCCGGCTACACCTTC
-	-	TRBV7-9	TRBJ2-5	CASSLAWGRPGLANQETQYF	TGTGCCAGCAGCTTAGCGTGGGGGCGCCCCGGATTGGCAAACCAAGAGACCCAGTACTTC
-	many	TRBV19	TRBJ2-1	CASSIGGESYNEQFF	TGTGCCAGTAGTATAGGGGGGGAGTCCTACAATGAGCAGTTCTTC
TRBD2	few	TRBV9	TRBJ2-7	CASSVTSGTKYEQYF	TGTGCCAGCAGCGTGACTAGCGGGACGAAATACGAGCAGTACTTC
TRBD1	many	TRBV18	TRBJ2-1	CASSPGQERYNEQFF	TGTGCCAGCTCACCGGGACAGGAAAGATACAATGAGCAGTTCTTC
TRBD2	-	TRBV28	TRBJ2-3	CASSLGGSRYTQYF	TGTGCCAGCAGTTTGGGCGGGAGTAGATATACGCAGTATTTT
-	many	TRBV24-1	TRBJ2-3	CATSDQKRSTDTQYF	TGTGCCACCAGTGACCAGAAGAGAAGCACAGATACGCAGTATTTT
TRBD1	many	TRBV28	TRBJ1-1	CASSSRTGGIKAFF	TGTGCCAGCAGTTCCAGGACAGGGGGCATAAAAGCTTTCTTT
-	many	TRBV6-1	TRBJ2-1	CASSFTAYNEQFF	TGTGCCAGCAGTTTTACGGCGTACAATGAGCAGTTCTTC
TRBD2	many	TRBV6-6	TRBJ2-3	CASSYWRENPDTQYF	TGTGCCAGCAGTTACTGGCGGGAGAACCCAGATACGCAGTATTTT
-	many	TRBV5-1	TRBJ2-3	CASSSGGTALGDTQYF	TGCGCCAGCAGCTCTGGGGGGACAGCGCTTGGGGATACGCAGTATTTT
TRBD1	-	TRBV5-1	TRBJ2-5	CASSSTDRGETQYF	TGCGCCAGCAGCTCCACCGACAGGGGTGAGACCCAGTACTTC
-	-	TRBV19	TRBJ2-6	CASSIPQVISASGANVLTF	TGTGCCAGTAGTATCCCACAGGTAATTTCAGCCTCTGGGGCCAACGTCCTGACTTTC
TRBD2	many	TRBV20-1	TRBJ2-7	CSAQLGLAGGREQYF	TGCAGTGCGCAGCTGGGACTAGCGGGAGGGCGGGAGCAGTACTTC
TRBD2	many	TRBV28	TRBJ2-7	CANPAQDGLGVSYEQYF	TGTGCCAACCCAGCCCAAGACGGACTAGGGGTCTCCTACGAGCAGTACTTC
-	many	TRBV24-1	TRBJ1-1	CATSDFRQGRTEAFF	TGTGCCACCAGTGATTTTCGGCAGGGGCGGACTGAAGCTTTCTTT
-	many	TRBV28	TRBJ2-3	CASSRRLTDTQYF	TGTGCCAGCAGCCGTCGACTCACAGATACGCAGTATTTT
-	many	TRBV6-1	TRBJ1-2	CAPSGGYGYTF	TGTGCCCCCTCCGGGGGCTATGGCTACACCTTC
-	many	TRBV12-3/TRBV12-4	TRBJ2-1	CASSLGQGNYNEQFF	TGTGCCAGCAGTTTGGGGCAGGGAAACTACAATGAGCAGTTCTTC
TRBD2	many	TRBV25-1	TRBJ2-5	CASSEGSGREAETQYF	TGTGCCAGCAGTGAGGGGAGCGGGAGAGAGGCGGAGACCCAGTACTTC